This T cell receptor (beta chain) was captured by sequencing in a study of T cell clonality in common variable immunodeficiency. The V end was cut by 6 bases, the J end by 2 bases, with 13 bases between. Germline V gene data show CDR1 as KGHSH and CDR2 as LQKENI. This CDR3 is built from 14 residues. As regards this clone: Its target is unknown. The DNA ends 3 residues before the CDR3 does, and the rest of the CDR3 is filled in from the germline J gene.

Assay used: immunoSEQ multiplex PCR; TCRdb lists only in-frame clones, some missing. The sample includes approximately 44,000 clones, none of them occurring once. Points from the study as a whole: Reportedly, TCR beta sequences from common variable immunodeficiency showed fewer deletions and N-nucleotide insertions.

The sample was peripheral blood mononuclear cells. The rearrangement links TRBV18 to TRBJ1-2; D not resolved. This sequence originates from a person aged 18-69 years in good health. The CDR3 bases that were read are TGTGCCAGCTCGGTCAGATCTAGCAACTATGGC. Amino acids: CASSVRSSNYG. The whole CDR3 is CASSVRSSNYGYTF.